The 24 T cell receptor beta chains given below trace back to one sample, sequenced in a study of cytomegalovirus exposure and HLA in healthy donors. The PCR employed 60 Vbeta primers together with 13 Jbeta primers. Sequencing used immunoSEQ multiplex PCR; TCRdb keeps in-frame clones, though not all of them. The sample table includes roughly 100,000 clones. The specimen sequenced was PBMCs. These TCRs come from a man between 35 and 55 years old in good health and CMV-seronegative.

This chain links TRBV10-3 with TRBJ1-1; 7 positions match TRBD1. The CDR3 sequence is 14 residues long. V shed 3 bases and J 2 bases; nucleotides not matched to a gene: 3. Germline V CDR1 and CDR2: ENHRY, SYGVKD. The CDR3 loop reads CAISETGANTEAFF. The CDR3 DNA is TGTGCCATCAGTGAAACAGGGGCAAACACTGAAGCTTTCTTT.

This sequence joins TRBV21-1 and TRBJ1-1; whether TRBD1, the table's D call, matches the DNA was not checked. TRBV21-1 has pseudogene status. This CDR3 has 21 amino acids. This CDR3 is CASSKEVPGDRVRKRGTEAFF. As DNA, the CDR3 is TGTGCCAGCAGCAAAGAGGTGCCTGGGGACAGGGTAAGGAAAAGAGGCACTGAAGCTTTCTTT.

This chain uses TRBV27 with TRBJ2-7; D is perhaps TRBD1 (6 bases). Germline CDR1 MNHEY, CDR2 SMNVEV (reference sequence). The CDR3 contains 14 residues. The V end lost 1 base, the J end lost 3 bases, and 10 bases lay between the germline ends. The CDR3 DNA is TGTGCCAGCAGTTTATACGGCAGGGGCTACGAGCAGTACTTC. Translating it yields CASSLYGRGYEQYF.

The V call is TRBV5-1, the J call TRBJ1-2; TRBD1 agrees at 8 bases. The germline V gene has CDR1 SGHRS and CDR2 YFSETQ. The CDR3 totals 15 residues. The V and J ends lost 4 bases and 6 bases, in that order; junction bases with no gene match: 11. CDR3 DNA sequence: TGCGCCAGCAGCCTGGGTCTGCAGGGGGCCCATGGCTACACCTTC. Translating it yields CASSLGLQGAHGYTF.

The chain carries TRBV28 and TRBJ1-2, with 8 nucleotides matching TRBD1. V trimming: 6 bases; J trimming: 7 bases; junction bases outside the gene matches: 10. CDR1 is MDHEN and CDR2 is SYDVKM in the germline V gene. CDR3 length equals 14 residues. CDR3 DNA sequence: TGTGCCAGCAGCTTCCTACAGGGGGTGGTTGGCTACACCTTC. Translated: CASSFLQGVVGYTF.

This sequence joins TRBV7-9 and TRBJ2-6; 8 bases line up with TRBD1. The junction had 5 bases not matched to a gene; V was cut back by 4 bases and J by 0 bases. The CDR3 is 17 residues long. From germline, CDR1 is SEHNR and CDR2 FQNEAQ (reference sequence). The chain's CDR3 is CASSSTGDHSGANVLTF. DNA for the CDR3: TGTGCCAGCAGCTCGACAGGGGATCACTCTGGGGCCAACGTCCTGACTTTC.

For the CDR3, the DNA is TGTGCCAGCAGCCCCGATCAGCCCCAGCATTTT. This gives the protein CASSPDQPQHF. The chain recombines TRBV5-4 with TRBJ1-5; D not certain. The CDR3 spans 11 residues. Deletions cut 4 bases from V and 5 bases from J, with 4 bases between. CDR1 is SGHNT, CDR2 YYREEE, per germline (reference sequence).

The chain joins TRBV5-1 to TRBJ2-2, with 9 bases lining up with TRBD2. CDR3 length: 16 residues. Germline loops: CDR1 SGHRS, CDR2 YFSETQ. Unmatched junction bases numbered 6, after V lost 5 bases and J lost 1 base. The CDR3 reads CASSPIAGVNTGELFF. The CDR3 nucleotides are TGCGCCAGCAGTCCGATAGCGGGAGTGAACACCGGGGAGCTGTTTTTT.

The chain combines TRBV4-2 with TRBJ1-2; a possible D gene is TRBD1 (5 bases). The V gene lost 0 bases and the J gene lost 8 bases, with 13 bases spanning the gap. CDR1 and CDR2 from the germline V gene are LGHNA and YNFKEQ. This CDR3 has 14 amino acids. The CDR3 nucleotides are TGTGCCAGCAGCCAAGATGGGGCTTCGGTAGGCTACACCTTC. Encoded protein: CASSQDGASVGYTF.

The chain couples TRBV19 to TRBJ2-1; 14 bases are shared with TRBD2. This CDR3 is 16 amino acids long. V was clipped by 6 bases and J by 9 bases; unmatched bases: 10. The germline CDR1 and CDR2 sequences are LNHDA and SQIVND (reference sequence). The CDR3 bases are TGTGCCAGTAGGATGAAGGGACTAGCGGGAGCGGGTGAGCAGTTCTTC. Translation gives CASRMKGLAGAGEQFF.

The gene calls are TRBV2 and TRBJ2-3, with D possibly matching TRBD1 (5 bases). Deletions cut 4 bases from V and 4 bases from J, with 21 bases between. The CDR3 spans 17 residues. Germline loops: CDR1 SNHLY, CDR2 FYNNEI. CDR3 nucleotides: TGTGCCAGCAGTGGATCAGGGTTTTCGTTCATCCCAGATACGCAGTATTTT. Amino acids: CASSGSGFSFIPDTQYF.

The J gene is TRBJ2-7, the V gene TRBV5-1; D not certain. Trimming cost V 5 bases and J 0 bases, with 18 bases left between them. The germline V gene encodes CDR1 SGHRS and CDR2 YFSETQ. This CDR3 has 16 amino acids. CDR3 coding DNA: TGCGCCAGCAGTTCCAGACATGCATTGTACTCCTACGAGCAGTACTTC. This codes for CASSSRHALYSYEQYF.

The chain links TRBV7-8 to TRBJ1-2, with D possibly TRBD1 on 5 matching bases. This CDR3 is built from 13 residues. The V and J ends lost 2 bases and 5 bases respectively, with 9 bases between them. Germline values: CDR1 SGHVS, CDR2 FQNEAQ. CDR3 loop: CASSLSEGYGYTF. DNA for the CDR3: TGTGCCAGCAGCTTATCGGAGGGGTATGGCTACACCTTC.

The rearrangement links TRBV5-6 to TRBJ2-5; perhaps TRBD1 as D (5 bases). CDR3 length equals 16 residues. V was pared by 1 base and J by 5 bases, with 18 bases between. CDR1 and CDR2 (germline): SGHDT, YYEEEE. CDR3 amino acids: CASSLLLSGIGETQYF. The CDR3 DNA reads TGTGCCAGCAGCTTGCTCTTGTCAGGGATTGGTGAGACCCAGTACTTC.

This chain links TRBV19 with TRBJ2-1, with 7 positions matching TRBD2. CDR1 and CDR2 from the germline V gene are LNHDA and SQIVND (reference sequence). The CDR3 sequence is 15 residues long. The trim removed 3 bases at V and 7 bases at J, leaving 9 bases unmatched. CDR3 loop: CASSITTGTINEQFF. The CDR3 nucleotides are TGTGCCAGTAGTATCACCACCGGGACTATAAATGAGCAGTTCTTC.

The rearrangement joins TRBV11-2 to TRBJ1-4; D might be TRBD1 (5 bases). The V gene's germline CDR1 is SGHAT and CDR2 FQNNGV. Trimming took 5 bases from V and 7 from J, leaving 23 bases between them. The CDR3 sequence is 17 residues long. The CDR3 DNA follows: TGTGCCAGCAGCACTACGAGAGGGAGGTGGCAGGGTGAAAAACTGTTTTTT. Translation: CASSTTRGRWQGEKLFF.

The gene calls are TRBV7-9 and TRBJ1-4; possible D gene TRBD1, 6 bases. The CDR3 loop spans 15 amino acids. Germline lookup yields CDR1 SEHNR and CDR2 FQNEAQ (reference sequence). The V end lost 3 bases, the J end lost 8 bases, and 16 bases lay between the germline ends. CDR3 nucleotide sequence: TGTGCCAGCAGCTTGGGTCAGGGGAGGGAAGAAAAACTGTTTTTT. Its translation: CASSLGQGREEKLFF.

The J gene is TRBJ2-7, the V gene TRBV18, with 11 bases aligning to TRBD2. V shed 3 bases, J shed 2 bases, and the junction held 6 bases outside the gene matches. The CDR3 is 16 amino acids. Germline V gene sequence: CDR1 KGHSH, CDR2 LQKENI. DNA for the CDR3: TGTGCCAGCTCACCCCTGCTAGCGGGGGGAACCTACGAGCAGTACTTC. It is translated as CASSPLLAGGTYEQYF.

The chain has TRBV12-5 and TRBJ1-1; TRBD1 matches 12 bases. Germline CDR1 and CDR2: LGHNT and FRNRAP. Germline trimming cut 5 bases from V and 4 bases from J; bases unmatched to any gene: 8. This CDR3 spans 16 amino acids. CDR3 amino acids: CASGPGDRGLFTEAFF. CDR3 nucleotides: TGTGCTAGTGGTCCCGGGGACAGGGGGCTTTTCACTGAAGCTTTCTTT.

The rearrangement joins TRBV7-9 to TRBJ2-7; D may be TRBD1 (5 bases). The CDR3 consists of 12 residues. Germline assignment: CDR1 SEHNR and CDR2 FQNEAQ (reference sequence). Trimming stripped 2 bases from V and 12 bases from J, with 14 bases between. CDR3 coding DNA: TGTGCCAGCAGCTTATCGAGCAGGGCGGCGTACTTC. Translation: CASSLSSRAAYF.

The rearrangement joins TRBV7-2 to TRBJ2-1; 7 nucleotides line up with TRBD2. The CDR3 has 12 amino acids. Germline-derived CDR1 and CDR2 are SGHTA and FQGNSA. With V trimmed by 4 bases and J by 8 bases, 2 bases remained unmatched. This CDR3 is CASSSGRDEQFF. The CDR3 DNA follows: TGTGCCAGCAGCTCAGGGAGGGATGAGCAGTTCTTC.

The genes are TRBV6-5 and TRBJ1-2, with a possible D match to TRBD1 (6 bases). The germline V and J ends were trimmed by 2 bases and 3 bases, with 10 bases remaining between them. Germline V gene data show CDR1 as MNHEY and CDR2 as SVGAGI. CDR3 length: 14 amino acids. CDR3: CASSYQQGYYGYTF. The CDR3, as DNA: TGTGCCAGCAGTTACCAACAGGGTTACTATGGCTACACCTTC.

The gene calls are TRBV7-9 and TRBJ2-5; TRBD1 matches 12 bases. CDR1 and CDR2 from the germline V gene are SEHNR and FQNEAQ (reference sequence). Losses at the gene ends were 5 bases for V and 5 bases for J; bases not matched to a gene: 6. The length of the CDR3 is 15 residues. The CDR3 sequence is CASSIRDRGLETQYF. Here the CDR3 DNA reads TGTGCCAGCAGCATCCGGGACAGGGGGCTGGAGACCCAGTACTTC.

The chain links TRBV7-8 to TRBJ2-5; D possibly corresponds to TRBD2 (6 bases). The J call may be in error: the DNA end matches TRBJ2-7 better. The CDR3 contains 14 residues. The germline V gene encodes CDR1 SGHVS and CDR2 FQNEAQ. The CDR3 DNA is TGTGCCAGCAGCTTAGTGGCGGGAACCTACGAGCAGTACTTC. Its protein product is CASSLVAGTYEQYF.